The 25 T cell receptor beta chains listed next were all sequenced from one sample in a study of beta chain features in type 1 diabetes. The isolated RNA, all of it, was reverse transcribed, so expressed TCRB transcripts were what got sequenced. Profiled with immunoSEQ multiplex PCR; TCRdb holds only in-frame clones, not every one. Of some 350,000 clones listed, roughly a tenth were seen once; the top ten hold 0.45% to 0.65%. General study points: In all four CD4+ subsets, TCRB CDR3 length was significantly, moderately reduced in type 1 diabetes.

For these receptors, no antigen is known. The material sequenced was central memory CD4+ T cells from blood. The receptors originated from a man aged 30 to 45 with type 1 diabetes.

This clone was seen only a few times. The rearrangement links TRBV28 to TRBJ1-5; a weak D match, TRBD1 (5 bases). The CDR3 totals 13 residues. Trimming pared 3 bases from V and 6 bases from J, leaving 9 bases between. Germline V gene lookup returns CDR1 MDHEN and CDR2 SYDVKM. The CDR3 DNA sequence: TGTGCCAGCAGTTTGACCGGGGGTCAGCCCCAGCATTTT. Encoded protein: CASSLTGGQPQHF.

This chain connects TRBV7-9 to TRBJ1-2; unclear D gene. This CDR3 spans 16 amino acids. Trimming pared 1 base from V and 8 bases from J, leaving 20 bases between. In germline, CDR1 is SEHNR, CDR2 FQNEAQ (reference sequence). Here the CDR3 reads CASSLGLSWLAVGYTF. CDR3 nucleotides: TGTGCCAGCAGCTTAGGGCTAAGCTGGCTTGCGGTCGGCTACACCTTC.

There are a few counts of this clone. CDR3 bases: TGTGCCAGCAGCTTCAGTGATGAGCAGTTCTTC. Protein: CASSFSDEQFF. The chain couples TRBV7-2 to TRBJ2-1; no firm D call. The V and J ends lost 3 bases and 8 bases respectively, with 5 bases between them. The germline gives CDR1 SGHTA, CDR2 FQGNSA. CDR3 length: 11 amino acids.

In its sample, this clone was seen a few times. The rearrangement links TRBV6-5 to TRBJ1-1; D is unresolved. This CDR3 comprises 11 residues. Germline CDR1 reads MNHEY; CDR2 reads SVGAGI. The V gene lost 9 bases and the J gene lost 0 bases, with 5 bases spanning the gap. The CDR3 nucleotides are TGTGCCAGTATCCTGAACACTGAAGCTTTCTTT. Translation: CASILNTEAFF.

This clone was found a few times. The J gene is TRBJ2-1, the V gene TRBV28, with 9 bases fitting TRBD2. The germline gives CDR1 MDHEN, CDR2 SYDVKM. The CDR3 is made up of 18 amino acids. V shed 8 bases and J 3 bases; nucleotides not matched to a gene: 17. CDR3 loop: CASPPRRAGGPDYNEQFF. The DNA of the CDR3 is TGTGCCAGCCCACCCCGACGGGCGGGAGGGCCTGACTACAATGAGCAGTTCTTC.

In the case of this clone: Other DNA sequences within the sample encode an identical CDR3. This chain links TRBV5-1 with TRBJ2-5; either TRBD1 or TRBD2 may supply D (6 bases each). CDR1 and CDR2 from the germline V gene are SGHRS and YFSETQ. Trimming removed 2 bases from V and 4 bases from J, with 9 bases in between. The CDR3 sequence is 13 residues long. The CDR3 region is CASSLQGGETQYF. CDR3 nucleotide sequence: TGCGCCAGCAGCTTACAGGGAGGAGAGACCCAGTACTTC.

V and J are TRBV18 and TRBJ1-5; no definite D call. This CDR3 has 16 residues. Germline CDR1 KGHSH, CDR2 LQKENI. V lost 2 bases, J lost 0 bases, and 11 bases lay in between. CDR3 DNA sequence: TGTGCCAGCTCACCAGGGCAGCCCCATAGCAATCAGCCCCAGCATTTT. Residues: CASSPGQPHSNQPQHF.

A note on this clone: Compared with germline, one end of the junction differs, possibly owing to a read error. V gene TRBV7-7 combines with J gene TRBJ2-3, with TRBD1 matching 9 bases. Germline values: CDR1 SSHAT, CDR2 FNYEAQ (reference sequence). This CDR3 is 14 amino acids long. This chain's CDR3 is CASSLDRGTDTQYF. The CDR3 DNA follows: TGTGCTAGCAGCTTGGACAGGGGAACAGATACGCAGTATTTT.

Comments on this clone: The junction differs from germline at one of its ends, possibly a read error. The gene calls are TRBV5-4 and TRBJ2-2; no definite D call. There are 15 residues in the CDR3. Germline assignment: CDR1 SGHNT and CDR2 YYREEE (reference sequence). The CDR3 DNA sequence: TGCGCCAGCAGCCAAGTCGGTTGGAACACCGGGGAGCTGTTTTTT. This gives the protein CASSQVGWNTGELFF.

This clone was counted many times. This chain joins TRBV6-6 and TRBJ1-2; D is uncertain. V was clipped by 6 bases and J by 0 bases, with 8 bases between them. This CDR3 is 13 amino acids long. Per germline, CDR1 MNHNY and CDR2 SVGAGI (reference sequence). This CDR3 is CASSPGSNYGYTF. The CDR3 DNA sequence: TGTGCCAGCAGCCCCGGGTCTAACTATGGCTACACCTTC.

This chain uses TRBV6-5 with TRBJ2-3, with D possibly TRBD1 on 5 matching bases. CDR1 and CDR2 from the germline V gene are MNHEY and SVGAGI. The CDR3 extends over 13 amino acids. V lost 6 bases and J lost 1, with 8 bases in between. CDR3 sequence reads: CASSSQGTDTQYF. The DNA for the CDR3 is TGTGCCAGCAGCTCACAGGGCACAGATACGCAGTATTTT.

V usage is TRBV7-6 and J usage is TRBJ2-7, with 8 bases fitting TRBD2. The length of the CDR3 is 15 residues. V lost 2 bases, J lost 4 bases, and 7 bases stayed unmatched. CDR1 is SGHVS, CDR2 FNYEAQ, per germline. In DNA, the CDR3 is TGTGCCAGCAGCTTATCTCCGGGAGGGCGGTACGAGCAGTACTTC. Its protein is CASSLSPGGRYEQYF. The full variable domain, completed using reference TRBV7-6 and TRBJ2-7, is GAGVSQSPRYKVTKRGQDVALRCDPISGHVSLYWYRQALGQGPEFLTYFNYEAQQDKSGLPNDRFSAERPEGSISTLTIQRTEQRDSAMYRCASSLSPGGRYEQYFGPGTRLTVT.

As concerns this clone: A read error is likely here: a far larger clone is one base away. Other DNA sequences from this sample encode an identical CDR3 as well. The CDR3 here is CASSQEIRTEAFF. As DNA, the CDR3 is TGCGCCAGCAGCCAAGAGATTAGGACTGAAGCTTTCTTT. The rearrangement joins TRBV4-1 to TRBJ1-1; unclear D gene. The V end was cut by 0 bases, the J end by 5 bases, with 7 bases between. There are 13 residues in the CDR3. Germline V gives CDR1 MGHRA, CDR2 YSYEKL.

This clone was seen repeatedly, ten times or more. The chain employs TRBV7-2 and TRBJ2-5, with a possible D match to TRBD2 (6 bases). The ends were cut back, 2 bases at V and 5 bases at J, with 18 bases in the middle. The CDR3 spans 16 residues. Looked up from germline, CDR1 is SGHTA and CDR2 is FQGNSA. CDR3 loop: CASSLFARGIGETQYF. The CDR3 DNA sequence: TGTGCCAGCAGCTTATTTGCTCGGGGGATCGGGGAGACCCAGTACTTC.

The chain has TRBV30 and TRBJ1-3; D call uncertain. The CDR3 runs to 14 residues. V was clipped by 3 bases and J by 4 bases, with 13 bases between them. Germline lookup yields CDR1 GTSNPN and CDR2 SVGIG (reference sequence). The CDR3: CAWSSLASGNTIYF. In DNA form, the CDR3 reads TGTGCCTGGAGCAGTTTAGCGTCAGGAAACACCATATATTTT.

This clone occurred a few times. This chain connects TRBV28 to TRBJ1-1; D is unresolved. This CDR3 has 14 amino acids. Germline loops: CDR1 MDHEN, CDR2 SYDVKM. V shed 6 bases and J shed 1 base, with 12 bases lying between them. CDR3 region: CASSIQRSNTEAFF. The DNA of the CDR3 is TGTGCCAGCAGCATACAAAGGTCGAACACTGAAGCTTTCTTT.

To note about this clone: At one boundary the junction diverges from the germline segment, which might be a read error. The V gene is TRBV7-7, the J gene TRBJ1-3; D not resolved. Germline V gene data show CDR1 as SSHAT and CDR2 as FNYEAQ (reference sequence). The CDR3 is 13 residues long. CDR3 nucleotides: TGTGCTAGCAGCTTAGGGCAAGGAAACACCATATATTTT. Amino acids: CASSLGQGNTIYF.

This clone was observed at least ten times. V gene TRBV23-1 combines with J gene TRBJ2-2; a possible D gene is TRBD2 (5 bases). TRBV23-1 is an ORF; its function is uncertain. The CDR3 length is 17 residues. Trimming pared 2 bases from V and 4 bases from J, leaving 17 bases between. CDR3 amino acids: CASSQSRGAGRTGELFF. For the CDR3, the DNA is TGCGCCAGCAGTCAAAGCCGGGGTGCAGGACGCACCGGGGAGCTGTTTTTT.

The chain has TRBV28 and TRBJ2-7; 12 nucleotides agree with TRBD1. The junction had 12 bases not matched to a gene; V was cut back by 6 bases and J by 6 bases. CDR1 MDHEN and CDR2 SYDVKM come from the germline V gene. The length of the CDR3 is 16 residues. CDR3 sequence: CASRRPGGQGAGEQYF. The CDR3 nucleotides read TGTGCCAGCAGAAGACCAGGGGGACAGGGGGCGGGCGAGCAGTACTTC.

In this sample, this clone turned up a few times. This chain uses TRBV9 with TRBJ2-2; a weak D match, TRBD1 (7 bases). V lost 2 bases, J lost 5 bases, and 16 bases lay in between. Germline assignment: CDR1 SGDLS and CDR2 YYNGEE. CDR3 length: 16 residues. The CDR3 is CASSVRTGRETGELFF. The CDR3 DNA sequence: TGTGCCAGCAGCGTTAGGACAGGCCGGGAGACCGGGGAGCTGTTTTTT. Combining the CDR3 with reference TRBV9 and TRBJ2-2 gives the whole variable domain DSGVTQTPKHLITATGQRVTLRCSPRSGDLSVYWYQQSLDQGLQFLIQYYNGEERAKGNILERFSAQQFPDLHSELNLSSLELGDSALYFCASSVRTGRETGELFFGEGSRLTVL.

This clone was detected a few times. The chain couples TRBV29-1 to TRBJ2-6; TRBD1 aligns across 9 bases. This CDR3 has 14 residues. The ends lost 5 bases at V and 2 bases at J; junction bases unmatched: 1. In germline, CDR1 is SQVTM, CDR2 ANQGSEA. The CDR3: CSVTGGAGANVLTF. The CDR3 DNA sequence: TGCAGCGTTACAGGGGGCGCTGGGGCCAACGTCCTGACTTTC. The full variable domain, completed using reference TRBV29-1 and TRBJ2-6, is SAVISQKPSRDICQRGTSLTIQCQVDSQVTMMFWYRQQPGQSLTLIATANQGSEATYESGFVIDKFPISRPNLTFSTLTVSNMSPEDSSIYLCSVTGGAGANVLTFGAGSRLTVL.

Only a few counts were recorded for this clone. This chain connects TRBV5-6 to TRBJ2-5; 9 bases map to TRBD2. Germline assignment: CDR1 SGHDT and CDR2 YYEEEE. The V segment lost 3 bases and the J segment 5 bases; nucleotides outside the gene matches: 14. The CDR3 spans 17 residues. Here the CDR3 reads CASSSRLSGSSWETQYF. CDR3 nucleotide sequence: TGTGCCAGCAGCTCCCGGCTTAGCGGGAGTTCGTGGGAGACCCAGTACTTC. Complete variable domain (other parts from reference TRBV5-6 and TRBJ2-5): DAGVTQSPTHLIKTRGQQVTLRCSPKSGHDTVSWYQQALGQGPQFIFQYYEEEERQRGNFPDRFSGHQFPNYSSELNVNALLLGDSALYLCASSSRLSGSSWETQYFGPGTRLLVL.

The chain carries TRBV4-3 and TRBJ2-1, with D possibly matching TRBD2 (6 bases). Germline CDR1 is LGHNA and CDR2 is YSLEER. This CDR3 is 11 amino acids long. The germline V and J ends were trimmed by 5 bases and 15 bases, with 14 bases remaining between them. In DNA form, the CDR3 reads TGCGCCAGCAGCTACCGGGACTCCGCGTTCTTC. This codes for CASSYRDSAFF.

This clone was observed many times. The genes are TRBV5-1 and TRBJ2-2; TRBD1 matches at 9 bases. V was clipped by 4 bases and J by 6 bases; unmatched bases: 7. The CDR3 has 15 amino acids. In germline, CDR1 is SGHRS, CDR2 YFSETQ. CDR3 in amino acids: CASSTLGQGSGELFF. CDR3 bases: TGCGCCAGCAGCACCCTCGGACAGGGGTCCGGGGAGCTGTTTTTT.

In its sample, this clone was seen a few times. CDR3 in DNA: TGTGCCAGCAGCCAAGGGGTTGGGAGCGGCTACACCTTC. This sequence encodes CASSQGVGSGYTF. The J gene is TRBJ1-2, the V gene TRBV16; no clear D gene. The CDR3 has 13 residues. Per the germline V gene, CDR1 is KGHSY and CDR2 is FQNENV. V lost 2 bases to trimming and J lost 8 bases, with 12 bases between them.